The present T cell receptor (beta chain) was sequenced within a study of T cells in women clearing cervical HPV infection. Broader study findings: Unknown T-cell numbers per sample may underlie the richness differences.

Trimming cost V 4 bases and J 1 base; bases outside gene matches: 6. The CDR3 loop spans 15 amino acids. Germline assignment: CDR1 SGHRS and CDR2 YFSETQ. Frequency places this clone as medium-sized. Its antigen is still unknown. Read sequence stops 3 residues before the CDR3 end, and the germline J gene provides the missing end. Generated by immunoSEQ multiplex PCR, the TCRdb table keeps only in-frame clones and is missing some. The sample has 9,200 or so clones; the top ten hold roughly 8.7%. Material: blood buffy coat. The chain has TRBV5-1 and TRBJ2-3; TRBD2 agrees at 7 bases. The clonotype comes from a woman between 18 and 70 years old with a cervical HPV16 infection that either progressed to CIN3+ or cleared (not recorded which). This CDR3 is CASSPPSGGTDTQYF. The CDR3 bases that were read are TGCGCCAGCAGCCCCCCCAGCGGGGGCACAGATACG.